This T cell receptor (beta chain) was sequenced for a study of T cell changes during pregnancy in multiple sclerosis. With V trimmed by 3 bases and J by 4 bases, 2 bases remained unmatched. The CDR3 has 15 amino acids. CDR1 and CDR2 (germline): MDHEN, SYDVKM. Sequenced by immunoSEQ multiplex PCR; TCRdb stores in-frame clones only, minus some. The sample contains 55,000 to 80,000 clones, 90% of which appear only once. J is TRBJ1-6 and V is TRBV28; 8 bases fit TRBD1. The source is a female donor in good health, enrolled as a control in a pregnancy study. The starting material was peripheral blood, obtained after pregnancy. The CDR3 sequence is CASSFGDRYNSPLHF. In DNA form, the CDR3 reads TGTGCCAGCAGTTTTGGGGACAGGTATAATTCACCCCTCCACTTT.